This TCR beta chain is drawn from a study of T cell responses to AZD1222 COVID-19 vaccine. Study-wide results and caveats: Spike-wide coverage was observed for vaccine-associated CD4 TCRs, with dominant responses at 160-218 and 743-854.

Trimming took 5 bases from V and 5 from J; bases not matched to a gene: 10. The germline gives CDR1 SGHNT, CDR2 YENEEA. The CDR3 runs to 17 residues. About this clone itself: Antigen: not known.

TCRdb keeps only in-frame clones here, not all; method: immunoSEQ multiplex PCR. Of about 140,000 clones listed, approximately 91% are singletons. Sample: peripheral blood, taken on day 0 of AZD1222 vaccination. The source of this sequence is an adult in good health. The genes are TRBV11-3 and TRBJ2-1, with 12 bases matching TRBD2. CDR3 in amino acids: CASSLNIGLAGNNEQFF. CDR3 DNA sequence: TGTGCCAGCAGCCTAAACATCGGACTAGCGGGAAACAATGAGCAGTTCTTC.